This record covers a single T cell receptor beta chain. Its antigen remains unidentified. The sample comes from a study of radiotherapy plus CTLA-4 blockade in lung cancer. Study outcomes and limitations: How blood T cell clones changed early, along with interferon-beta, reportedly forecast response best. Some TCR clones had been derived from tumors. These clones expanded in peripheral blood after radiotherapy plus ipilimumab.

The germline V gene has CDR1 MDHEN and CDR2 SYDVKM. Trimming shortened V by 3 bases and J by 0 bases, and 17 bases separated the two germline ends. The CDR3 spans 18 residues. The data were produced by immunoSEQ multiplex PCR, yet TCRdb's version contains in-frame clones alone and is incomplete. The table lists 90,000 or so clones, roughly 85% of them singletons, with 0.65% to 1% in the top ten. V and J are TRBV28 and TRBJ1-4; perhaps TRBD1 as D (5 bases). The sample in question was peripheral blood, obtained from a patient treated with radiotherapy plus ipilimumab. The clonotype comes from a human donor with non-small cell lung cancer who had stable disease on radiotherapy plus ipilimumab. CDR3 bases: TGTGCCAGCAGTTTCAGCGGGACGGGATATGCAACTAATGAAAAACTGTTTTTT. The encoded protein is CASSFSGTGYATNEKLFF.